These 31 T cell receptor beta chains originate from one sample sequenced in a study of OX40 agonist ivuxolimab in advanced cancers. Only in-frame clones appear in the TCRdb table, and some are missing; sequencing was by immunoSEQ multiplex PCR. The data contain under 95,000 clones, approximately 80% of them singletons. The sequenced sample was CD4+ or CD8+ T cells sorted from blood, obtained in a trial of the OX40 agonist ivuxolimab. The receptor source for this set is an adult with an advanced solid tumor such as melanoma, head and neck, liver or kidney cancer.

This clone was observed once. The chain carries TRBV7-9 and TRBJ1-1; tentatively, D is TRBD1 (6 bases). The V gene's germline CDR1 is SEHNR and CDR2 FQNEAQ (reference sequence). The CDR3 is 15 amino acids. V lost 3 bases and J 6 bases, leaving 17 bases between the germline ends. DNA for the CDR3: TGTGCCAGCAGCTTGTTAACAGGGTTGGTCGCTGAAGCTTTCTTT. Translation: CASSLLTGLVAEAFF. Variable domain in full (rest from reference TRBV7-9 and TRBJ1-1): DTGVSQNPRHKITKRGQNVTFRCDPISEHNRLYWYRQTLGQGPEFLTYFQNEAQLEKSRLLSDRFSAERPKGSFSTLEIQRTEQGDSAMYLCASSLLTGLVAEAFFGQGTRLTVV.

The CDR3 nucleotides read TGTGCCTGGACCCTCGGCGGGGGCTACACCTTC. It encodes CAWTLGGGYTF. The chain couples TRBV30 to TRBJ1-2, with D uncertain. The germline V gene has CDR1 GTSNPN and CDR2 SVGIG (reference sequence). The CDR3 consists of 11 residues. V dropped 4 bases and J dropped 8 bases, with 11 bases sitting between them.

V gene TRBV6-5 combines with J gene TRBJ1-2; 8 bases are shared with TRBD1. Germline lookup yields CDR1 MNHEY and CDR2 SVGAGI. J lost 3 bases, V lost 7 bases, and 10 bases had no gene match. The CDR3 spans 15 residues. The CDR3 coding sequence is TGTGCCAGCACTTCCGGGACAGGATACCACTATGGCTACACCTTC. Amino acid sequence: CASTSGTGYHYGYTF.

The DNA of the CDR3 is TGTGCCAGCCGGTTACAGGACAAAACAGATACGCAGTATTTT. It yields the protein CASRLQDKTDTQYF. This chain links TRBV6-6 with TRBJ2-3; D is possibly TRBD1 (5 bases). V was shortened by 8 bases and J by 3 bases, with 15 bases between the two germline ends. CDR3 length equals 14 residues. The germline V gene has CDR1 MNHNY and CDR2 SVGAGI (reference sequence).

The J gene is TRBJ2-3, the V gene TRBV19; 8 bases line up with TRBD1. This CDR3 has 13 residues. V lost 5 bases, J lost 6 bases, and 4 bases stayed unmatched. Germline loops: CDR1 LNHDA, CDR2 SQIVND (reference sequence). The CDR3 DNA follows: TGTGCCAGTAGTCAACAGGGGGAGGATACGCAGTATTTT. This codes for CASSQQGEDTQYF.

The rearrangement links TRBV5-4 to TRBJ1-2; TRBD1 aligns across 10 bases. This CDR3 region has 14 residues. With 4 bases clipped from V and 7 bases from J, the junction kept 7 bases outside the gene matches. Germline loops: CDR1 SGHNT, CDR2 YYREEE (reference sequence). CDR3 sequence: CASSPRDRGSGYTF. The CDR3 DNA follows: TGTGCCAGCAGCCCTAGGGACAGGGGAAGTGGCTACACCTTC.

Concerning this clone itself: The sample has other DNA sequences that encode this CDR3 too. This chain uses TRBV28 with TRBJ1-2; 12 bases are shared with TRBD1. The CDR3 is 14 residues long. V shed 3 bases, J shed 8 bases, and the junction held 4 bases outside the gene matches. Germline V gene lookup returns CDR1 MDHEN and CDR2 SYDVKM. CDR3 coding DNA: TGTGCCAGCAGTTTGGGACAGGGGGCTGGGGGCTACACCTTC. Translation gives CASSLGQGAGGYTF.

The CDR3 region is CASSLGGVWEQYV. The CDR3 nucleotides are TGTGCCAGCAGCCTCGGCGGGGTCTGGGAGCAGTACGTC. The chain combines TRBV6-5 with TRBJ2-7; a possible D gene is TRBD2 (6 bases). From germline, CDR1 is MNHEY and CDR2 SVGAGI. The CDR3 consists of 13 residues. Trimming took 6 bases from V and 7 from J, leaving 16 bases between them.

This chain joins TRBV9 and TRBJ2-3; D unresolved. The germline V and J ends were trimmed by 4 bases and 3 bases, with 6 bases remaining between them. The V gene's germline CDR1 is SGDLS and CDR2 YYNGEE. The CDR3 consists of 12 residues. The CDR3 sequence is CASSPQTDTQYF. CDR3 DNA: TGTGCCAGCAGCCCCCAGACAGATACGCAGTATTTT.

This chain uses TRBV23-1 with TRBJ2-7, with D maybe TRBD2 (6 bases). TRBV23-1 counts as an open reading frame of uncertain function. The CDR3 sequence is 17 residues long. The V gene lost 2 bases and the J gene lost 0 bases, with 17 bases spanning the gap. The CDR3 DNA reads TGCGCCAGCAGTCAAAAACTGGGGGGTCAGTCCTCCTACGAGCAGTACGTC. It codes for CASSQKLGGQSSYEQYV.

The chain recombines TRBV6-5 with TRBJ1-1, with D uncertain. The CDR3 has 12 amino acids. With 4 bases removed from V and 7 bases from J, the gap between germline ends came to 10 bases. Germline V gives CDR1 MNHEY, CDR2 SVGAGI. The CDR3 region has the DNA TGTGCCAGCAGTTTCAATATTATTGAAGCTTTCTTT. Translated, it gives CASSFNIIEAFF.

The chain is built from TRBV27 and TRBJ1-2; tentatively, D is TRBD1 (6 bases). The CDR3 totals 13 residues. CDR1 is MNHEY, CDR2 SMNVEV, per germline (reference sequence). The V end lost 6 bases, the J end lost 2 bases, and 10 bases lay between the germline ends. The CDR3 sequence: CASRRTGNYGYTF. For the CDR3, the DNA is TGTGCCAGCAGGAGAACAGGGAACTATGGCTACACCTTC.

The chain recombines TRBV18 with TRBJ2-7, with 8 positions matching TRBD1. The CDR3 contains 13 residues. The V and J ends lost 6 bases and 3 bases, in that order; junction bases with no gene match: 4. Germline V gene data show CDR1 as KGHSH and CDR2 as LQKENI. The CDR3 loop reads CASSRGQDYEQYF. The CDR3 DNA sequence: TGTGCCAGCTCGCGGGGACAGGACTACGAGCAGTACTTC.

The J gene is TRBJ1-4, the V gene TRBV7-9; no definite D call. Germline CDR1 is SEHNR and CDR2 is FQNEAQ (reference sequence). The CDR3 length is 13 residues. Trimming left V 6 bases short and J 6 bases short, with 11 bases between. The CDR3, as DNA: TGTGCCAGCAGTGGAGGCAGCCATGAAAAACTGTTTTTT. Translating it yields CASSGGSHEKLFF.

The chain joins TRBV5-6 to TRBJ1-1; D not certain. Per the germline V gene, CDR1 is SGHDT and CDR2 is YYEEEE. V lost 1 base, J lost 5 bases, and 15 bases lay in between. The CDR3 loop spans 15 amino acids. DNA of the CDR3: TGTGCCAGCAGCTTGACCCCCTCGACAACAACTGAAGCTTTCTTT. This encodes CASSLTPSTTTEAFF.

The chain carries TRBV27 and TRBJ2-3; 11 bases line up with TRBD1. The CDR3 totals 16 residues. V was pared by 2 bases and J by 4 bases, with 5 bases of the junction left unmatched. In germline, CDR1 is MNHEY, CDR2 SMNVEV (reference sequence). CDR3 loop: CASSLRGTGGSDTQYF. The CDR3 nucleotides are TGTGCCAGCAGTTTACGGGGGACAGGGGGATCAGATACGCAGTATTTT.

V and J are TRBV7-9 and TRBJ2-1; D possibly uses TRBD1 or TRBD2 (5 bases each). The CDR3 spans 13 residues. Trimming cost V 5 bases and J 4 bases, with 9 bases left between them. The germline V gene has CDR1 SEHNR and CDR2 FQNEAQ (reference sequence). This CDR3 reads CASSRDRYNEQFF. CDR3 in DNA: TGTGCCAGCAGCCGGGACCGTTACAATGAGCAGTTCTTC.

The chain's CDR3 is CASSLTRGMNTEAFF. In nucleotides, the CDR3 is TGTGCCAGCAGCTTAACTCGGGGCATGAACACTGAAGCTTTCTTT. This chain connects TRBV7-3 to TRBJ1-1; a weak D match, TRBD1 (5 bases). V was trimmed by 0 bases and J by 0 bases, leaving 8 bases between them. The CDR3 has 15 residues. CDR1 is SGHTA, CDR2 FQGTGA, per germline.

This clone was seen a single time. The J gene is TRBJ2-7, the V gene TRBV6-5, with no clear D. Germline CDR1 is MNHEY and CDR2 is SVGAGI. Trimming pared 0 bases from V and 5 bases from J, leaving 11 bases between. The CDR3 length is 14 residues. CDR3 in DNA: TGTGCCAGCAGTTACTCAGCCACGGCCCACGAGCAGTACGTC. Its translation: CASSYSATAHEQYV.

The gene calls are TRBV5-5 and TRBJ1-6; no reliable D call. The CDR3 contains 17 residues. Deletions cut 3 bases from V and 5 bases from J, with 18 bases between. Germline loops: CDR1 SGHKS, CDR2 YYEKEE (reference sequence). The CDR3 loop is CASSWRVTPRNNSPLHF. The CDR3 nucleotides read TGTGCCAGCAGCTGGAGGGTGACTCCCAGGAATAATTCACCCCTCCACTTT. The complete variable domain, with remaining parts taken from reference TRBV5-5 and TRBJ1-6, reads DAGVTQSPTHLIKTRGQQVTLRCSPISGHKSVSWYQQVLGQGPQFIFQYYEKEERGRGNFPDRFSARQFPNYSSELNVNALLLGDSALYLCASSWRVTPRNNSPLHFGNGTRLTVT.

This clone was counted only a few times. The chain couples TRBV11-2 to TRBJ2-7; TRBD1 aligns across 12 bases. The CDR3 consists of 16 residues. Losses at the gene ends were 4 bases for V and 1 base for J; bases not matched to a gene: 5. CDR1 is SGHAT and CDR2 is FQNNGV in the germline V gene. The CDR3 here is CASSWGQGAASYEQYF. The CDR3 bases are TGTGCCAGCAGCTGGGGACAGGGGGCGGCGTCCTACGAGCAGTACTTC.

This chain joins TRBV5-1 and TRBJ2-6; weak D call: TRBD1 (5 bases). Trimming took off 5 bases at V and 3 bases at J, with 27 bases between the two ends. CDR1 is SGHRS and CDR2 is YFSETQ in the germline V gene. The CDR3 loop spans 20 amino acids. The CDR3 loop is CASRSRPLDKTPVGANVLTF. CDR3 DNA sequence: TGCGCCAGCAGGTCCCGACCCCTGGACAAGACACCGGTTGGGGCCAACGTCCTGACTTTC.

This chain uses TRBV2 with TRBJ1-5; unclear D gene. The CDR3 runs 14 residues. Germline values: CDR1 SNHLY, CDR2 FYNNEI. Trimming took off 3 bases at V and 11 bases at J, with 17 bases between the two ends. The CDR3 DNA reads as TGTGCCAGCAGTGATCTGGGCACTCCATCGGCCCAGCATTTT. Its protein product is CASSDLGTPSAQHF. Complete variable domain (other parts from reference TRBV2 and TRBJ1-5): EPEVTQTPSHQVTQMGQEVILRCVPISNHLYFYWYRQILGQKVEFLVSFYNNEISEKSEIFDDQFSVERPDGSNFTLKIRSTKLEDSAMYFCASSDLGTPSAQHFGDGTRLSIL.

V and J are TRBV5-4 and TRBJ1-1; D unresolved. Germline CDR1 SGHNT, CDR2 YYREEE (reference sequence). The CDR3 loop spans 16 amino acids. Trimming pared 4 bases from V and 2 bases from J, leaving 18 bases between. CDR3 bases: TGTGCCAGCAGCCCAATTAATGTGCAGACCAACACTGAAGCTTTCTTT. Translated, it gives CASSPINVQTNTEAFF.

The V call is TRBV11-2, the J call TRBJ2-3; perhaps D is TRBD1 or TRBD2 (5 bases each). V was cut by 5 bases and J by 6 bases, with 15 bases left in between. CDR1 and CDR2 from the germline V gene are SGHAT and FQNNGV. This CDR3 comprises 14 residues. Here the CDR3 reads CASSPWGFSDTQYF. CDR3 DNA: TGTGCCAGCAGCCCCTGGGGGTTTTCGGATACGCAGTATTTT.

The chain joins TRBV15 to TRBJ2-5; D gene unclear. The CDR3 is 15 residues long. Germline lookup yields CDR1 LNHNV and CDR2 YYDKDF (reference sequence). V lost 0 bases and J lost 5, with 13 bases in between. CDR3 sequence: CATSRDTGQVETQYF. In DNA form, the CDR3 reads TGTGCCACCAGCAGAGACACCGGGCAAGTGGAGACCCAGTACTTC.

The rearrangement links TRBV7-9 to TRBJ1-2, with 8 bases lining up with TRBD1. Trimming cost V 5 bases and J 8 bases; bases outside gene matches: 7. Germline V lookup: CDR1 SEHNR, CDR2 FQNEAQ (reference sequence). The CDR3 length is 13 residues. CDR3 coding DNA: TGTGCCAGCAGCCCGCAGGGGGCTAGAGGCTACACCTTC. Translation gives CASSPQGARGYTF.

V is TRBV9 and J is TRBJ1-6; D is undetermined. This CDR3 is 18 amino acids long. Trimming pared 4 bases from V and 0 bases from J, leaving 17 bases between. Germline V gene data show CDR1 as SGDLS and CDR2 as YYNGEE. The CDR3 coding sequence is TGTGCCAGCAGCACCGGGCCGGCGGGGTTCTCCTATAATTCACCCCTCCACTTT. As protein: CASSTGPAGFSYNSPLHF. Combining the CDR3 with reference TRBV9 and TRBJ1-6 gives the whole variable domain DSGVTQTPKHLITATGQRVTLRCSPRSGDLSVYWYQQSLDQGLQFLIQYYNGEERAKGNILERFSAQQFPDLHSELNLSSLELGDSALYFCASSTGPAGFSYNSPLHFGNGTRLTVT.

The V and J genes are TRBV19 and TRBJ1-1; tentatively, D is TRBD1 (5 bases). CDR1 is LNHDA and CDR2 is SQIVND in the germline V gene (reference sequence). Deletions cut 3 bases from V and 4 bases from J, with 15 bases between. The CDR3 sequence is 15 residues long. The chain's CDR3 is CASSIGQPRGTEAFF. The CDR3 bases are TGTGCCAGTAGTATCGGACAACCGAGGGGCACTGAAGCTTTCTTT.

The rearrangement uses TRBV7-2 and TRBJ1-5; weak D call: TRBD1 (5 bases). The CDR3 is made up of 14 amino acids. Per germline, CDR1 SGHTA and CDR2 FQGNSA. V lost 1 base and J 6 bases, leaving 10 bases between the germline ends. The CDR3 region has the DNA TGTGCCAGCAGCTTAGAAAGTGGGACTCAGCCCCAGCATTTT. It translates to CASSLESGTQPQHF.

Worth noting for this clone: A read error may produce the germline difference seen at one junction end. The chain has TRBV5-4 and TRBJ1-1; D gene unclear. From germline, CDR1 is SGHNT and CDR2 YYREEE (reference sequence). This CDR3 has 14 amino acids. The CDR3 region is CTSSVGSGNTEAFF. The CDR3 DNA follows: TGTACCAGCAGCGTTGGCTCAGGGAACACTGAAGCTTTCTTT. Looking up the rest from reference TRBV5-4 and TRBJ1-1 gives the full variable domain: ETGVTQSPTHLIKTRGQQVTLRCSSQSGHNTVSWYQQALGQGPQFIFQYYREEENGRGNFPPRFSGLQFPNYSSELNVNALELDDSALYLCTSSVGSGNTEAFFGQGTRLTVV.